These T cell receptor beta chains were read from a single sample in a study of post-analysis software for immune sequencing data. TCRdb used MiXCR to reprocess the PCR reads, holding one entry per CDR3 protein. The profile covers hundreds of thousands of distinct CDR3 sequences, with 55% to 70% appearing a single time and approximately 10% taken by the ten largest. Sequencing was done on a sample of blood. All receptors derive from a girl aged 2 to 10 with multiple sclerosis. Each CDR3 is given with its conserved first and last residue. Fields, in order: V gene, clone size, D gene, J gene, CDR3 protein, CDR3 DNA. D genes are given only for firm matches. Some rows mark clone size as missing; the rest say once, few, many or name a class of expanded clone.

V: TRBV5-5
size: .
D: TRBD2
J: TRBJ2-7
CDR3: CASSVTSFLSYEQYF
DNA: TGTGCCAGCAGCGTGACTAGCTTCCTTTCCTACGAGCAGTACTTC

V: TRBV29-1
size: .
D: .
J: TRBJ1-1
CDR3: CSVVTDLNTEAFF
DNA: TGCAGCGTTGTGACCGATTTGAACACTGAAGCTTTCTTT

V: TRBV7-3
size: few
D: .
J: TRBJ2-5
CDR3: CASSLRGDYQETQYF
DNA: TGTGCCAGCAGCCTGAGGGGGGATTACCAAGAGACCCAGTACTTC

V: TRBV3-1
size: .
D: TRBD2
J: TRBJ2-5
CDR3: CASSQDISGGLQETQYF
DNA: TGTGCCAGCAGCCAAGATATCTCGGGGGGGTTACAAGAGACCCAGTACTTC

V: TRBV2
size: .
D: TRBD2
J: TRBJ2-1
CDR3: CASRGTFLGGRASSYNEQFF
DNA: TGTGCCAGCAGGGGGACTTTCCTGGGTGGGAGGGCCAGCTCCTACAATGAGCAGTTCTTC

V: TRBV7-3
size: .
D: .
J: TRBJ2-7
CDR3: CASSQPEVVGSNRSYEQYF
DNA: TGTGCCAGCAGCCAACCCGAAGTCGTAGGCAGCAATCGTTCCTACGAGCAGTACTTC

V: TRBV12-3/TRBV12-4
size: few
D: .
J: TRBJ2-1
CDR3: CASSLPGHEQFF
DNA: TGTGCCAGCAGTTTACCAGGGCACGAGCAGTTCTTC

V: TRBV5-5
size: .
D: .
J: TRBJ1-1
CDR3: CASSLYLGTEAFF
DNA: TGTGCCAGCAGCTTGTATCTAGGCACTGAAGCTTTCTTT

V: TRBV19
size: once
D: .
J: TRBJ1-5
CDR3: CASSIKLSGGGQPQHF
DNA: TGTGCCAGTAGTATAAAACTTTCAGGAGGGGGTCAGCCCCAGCATTTT

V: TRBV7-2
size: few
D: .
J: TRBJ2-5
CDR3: CASSSIRAETQYF
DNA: TGTGCCAGCAGCTCCATCAGGGCGGAGACCCAGTACTTC

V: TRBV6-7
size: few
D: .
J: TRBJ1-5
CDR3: CASSYSRHCNQPQHF
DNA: TGTGCCAGCAGTTACTCGAGACATTGCAATCAGCCCCAGCATTTT

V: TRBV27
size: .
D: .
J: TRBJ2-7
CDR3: CASSSPGRANEQYF
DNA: TGTGCCAGCAGTTCCCCCGGCAGGGCCAACGAGCAGTACTTC

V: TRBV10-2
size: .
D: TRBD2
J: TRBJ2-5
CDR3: CASSESSGTQETQYF
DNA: TGCGCCAGCAGTGAATCTAGCGGGACCCAAGAGACCCAGTACTTC

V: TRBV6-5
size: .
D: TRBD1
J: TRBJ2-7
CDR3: CASSSPGTGIYEQYF
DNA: TGTGCCAGCAGTTCTCCCGGGACAGGGATCTACGAGCAGTACTTC

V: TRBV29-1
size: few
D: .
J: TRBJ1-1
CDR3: CSAPGPQAFF
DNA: TGCAGCGCCCCGGGTCCCCAAGCTTTCTTT

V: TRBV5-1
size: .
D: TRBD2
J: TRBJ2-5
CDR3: CASRAGTSVFQETQYF
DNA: TGCGCCAGCAGAGCCGGGACTAGCGTATTCCAGGAGACCCAGTACTTC

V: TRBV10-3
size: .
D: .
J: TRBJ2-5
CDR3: CAISPNPEETQYF
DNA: TGTGCCATCAGTCCTAACCCAGAGGAGACCCAGTACTTC

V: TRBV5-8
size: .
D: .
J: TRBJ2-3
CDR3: CARKNTQYF
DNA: TGTGCCAGGAAAAATACGCAGTATTTT

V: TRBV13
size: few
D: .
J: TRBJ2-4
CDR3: CASSLGGIQYF
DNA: TGTGCCAGCAGCTTGGGCGGGATTCAGTACTTC

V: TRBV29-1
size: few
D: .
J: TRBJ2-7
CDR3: CSAYLGEQYF
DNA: TGCAGCGCCTATCTGGGGGAGCAGTACTTC

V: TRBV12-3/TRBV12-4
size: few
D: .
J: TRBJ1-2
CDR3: CASSFNIGFGYTF
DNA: TGTGCCAGCAGTTTTAATATCGGGTTTGGCTACACCTTC

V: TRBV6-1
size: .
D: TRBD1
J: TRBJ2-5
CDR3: CASSPGPGQGRGETQYF
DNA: TGTGCCAGCAGTCCCGGTCCGGGACAGGGGAGGGGGGAGACCCAGTACTTC

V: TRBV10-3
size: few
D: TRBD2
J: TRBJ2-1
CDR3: CAISDNLRSGGTYNEQFF
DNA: TGTGCCATCAGTGACAACCTCAGGAGCGGGGGAACCTACAATGAGCAGTTCTTC

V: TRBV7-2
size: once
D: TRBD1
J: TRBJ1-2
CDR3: CASSDPHRVTGEDGYTF
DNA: TGTGCCAGCAGTGACCCCCACAGAGTGACAGGGGAAGATGGCTACACCTTC

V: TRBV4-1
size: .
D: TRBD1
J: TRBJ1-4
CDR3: CASSPGQGVHNEKLFF
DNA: TGCGCCAGCAGCCCGGGACAGGGGGTCCATAATGAAAAACTGTTTTTT

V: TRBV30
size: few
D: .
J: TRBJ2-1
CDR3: CALATPVGDEQFF
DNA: TGTGCCTTGGCCACCCCGGTCGGGGATGAGCAGTTCTTC

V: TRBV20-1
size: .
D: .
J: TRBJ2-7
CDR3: CSAPSLGPQYEQYF
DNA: TGCAGTGCCCCGAGTTTAGGGCCTCAATACGAGCAGTACTTC

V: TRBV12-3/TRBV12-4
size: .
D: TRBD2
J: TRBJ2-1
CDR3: CASSAAAGEAQFF
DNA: TGTGCCAGCAGTGCGGCGGCGGGAGAGGCGCAGTTCTTC